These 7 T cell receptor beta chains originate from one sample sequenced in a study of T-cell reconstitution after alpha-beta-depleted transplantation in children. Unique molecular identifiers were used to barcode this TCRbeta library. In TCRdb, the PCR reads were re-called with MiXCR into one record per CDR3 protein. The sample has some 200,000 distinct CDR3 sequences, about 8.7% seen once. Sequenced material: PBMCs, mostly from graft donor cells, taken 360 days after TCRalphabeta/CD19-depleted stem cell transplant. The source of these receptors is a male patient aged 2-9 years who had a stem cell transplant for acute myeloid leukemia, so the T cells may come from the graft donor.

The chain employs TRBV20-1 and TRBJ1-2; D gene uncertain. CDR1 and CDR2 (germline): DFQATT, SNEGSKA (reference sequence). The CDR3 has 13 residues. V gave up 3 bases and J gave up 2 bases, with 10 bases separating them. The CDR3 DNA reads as TGCAGTGCTAGGGGAGTCTCCAACTATGGCTACACCTTC. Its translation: CSARGVSNYGYTF.

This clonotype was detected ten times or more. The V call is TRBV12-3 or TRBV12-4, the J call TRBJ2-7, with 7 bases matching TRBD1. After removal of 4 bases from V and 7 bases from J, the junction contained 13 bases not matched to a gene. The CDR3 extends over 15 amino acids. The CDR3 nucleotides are TGTGCCAGCAGTTCTCGGGACAGCCTTCTAGAAGAGCAGTACGTC. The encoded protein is CASSSRDSLLEEQYV.

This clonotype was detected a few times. This chain's CDR3 is CASSPAGGVAKNIQYF. CDR3 nucleotides: TGTGCCAGCAGTCCAGCGGGGGGGGTAGCCAAAAACATTCAGTACTTC. This sequence joins TRBV12-3 or TRBV12-4 and TRBJ2-4; TRBD2 agrees at 10 bases. The J segment lost 0 bases and the V segment lost 5 bases, leaving 4 bases of the junction unmatched. The CDR3 contains 16 residues.

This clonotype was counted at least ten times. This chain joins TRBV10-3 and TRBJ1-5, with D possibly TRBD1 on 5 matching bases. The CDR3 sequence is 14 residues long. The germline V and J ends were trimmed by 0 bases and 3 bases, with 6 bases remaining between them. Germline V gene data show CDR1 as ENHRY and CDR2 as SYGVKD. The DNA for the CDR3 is TGTGCCATCAGTGAGTCAGGGGTCAATCAGCCCCAGCATTTT. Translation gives CAISESGVNQPQHF.

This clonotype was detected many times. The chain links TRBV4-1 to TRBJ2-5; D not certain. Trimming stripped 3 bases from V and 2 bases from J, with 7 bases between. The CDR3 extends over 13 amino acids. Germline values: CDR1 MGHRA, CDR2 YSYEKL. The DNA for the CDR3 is TGCGCCAGCAGCCAGGATATACAAGAGACCCAGTACTTC. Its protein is CASSQDIQETQYF.

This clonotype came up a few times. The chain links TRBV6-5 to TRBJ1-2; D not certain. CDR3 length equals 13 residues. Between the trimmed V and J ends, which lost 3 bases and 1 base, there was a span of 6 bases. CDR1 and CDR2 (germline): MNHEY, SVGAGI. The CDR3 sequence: CASSYSHNYGYTF. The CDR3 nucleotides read TGTGCCAGCAGTTATAGTCATAACTATGGCTACACCTTC.

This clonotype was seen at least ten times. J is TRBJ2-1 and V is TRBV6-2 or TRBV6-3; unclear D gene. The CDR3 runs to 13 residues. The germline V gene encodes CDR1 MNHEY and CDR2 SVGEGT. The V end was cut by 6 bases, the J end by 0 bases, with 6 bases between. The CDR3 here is CASSLDSYNEQFF. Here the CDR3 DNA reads TGTGCCAGCAGCCTGGACTCCTACAATGAGCAGTTCTTC.